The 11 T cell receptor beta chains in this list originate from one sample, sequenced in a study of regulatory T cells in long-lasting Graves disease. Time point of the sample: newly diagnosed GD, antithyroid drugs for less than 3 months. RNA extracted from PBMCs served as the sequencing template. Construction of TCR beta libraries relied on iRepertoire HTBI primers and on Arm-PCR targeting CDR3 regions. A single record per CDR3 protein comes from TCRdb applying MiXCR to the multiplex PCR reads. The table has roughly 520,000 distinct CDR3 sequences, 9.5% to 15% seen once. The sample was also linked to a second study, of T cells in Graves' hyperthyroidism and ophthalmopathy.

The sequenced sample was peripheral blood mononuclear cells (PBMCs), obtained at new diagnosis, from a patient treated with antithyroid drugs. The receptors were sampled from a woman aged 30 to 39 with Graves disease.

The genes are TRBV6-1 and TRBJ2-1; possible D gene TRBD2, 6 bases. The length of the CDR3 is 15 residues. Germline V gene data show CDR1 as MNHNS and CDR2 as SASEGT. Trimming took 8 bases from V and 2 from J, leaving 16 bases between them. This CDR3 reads CASGRRDLPYNEQFF. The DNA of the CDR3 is TGTGCCAGCGGTAGGCGGGACTTACCCTACAATGAGCAGTTCTTC.

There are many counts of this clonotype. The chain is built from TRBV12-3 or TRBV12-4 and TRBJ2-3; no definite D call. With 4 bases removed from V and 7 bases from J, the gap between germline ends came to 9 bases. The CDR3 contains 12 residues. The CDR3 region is CASSSPAYTQYF. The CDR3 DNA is TGTGCCAGCAGTTCCCCAGCTTATACGCAGTATTTT.

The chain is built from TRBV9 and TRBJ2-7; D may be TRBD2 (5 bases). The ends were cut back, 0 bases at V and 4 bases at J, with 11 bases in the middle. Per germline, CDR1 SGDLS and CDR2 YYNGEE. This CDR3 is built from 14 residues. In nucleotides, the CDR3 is TGTGCCAGCAGCGTAGGATCGCCGGGGTACGAGCAGTACTTC. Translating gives CASSVGSPGYEQYF.

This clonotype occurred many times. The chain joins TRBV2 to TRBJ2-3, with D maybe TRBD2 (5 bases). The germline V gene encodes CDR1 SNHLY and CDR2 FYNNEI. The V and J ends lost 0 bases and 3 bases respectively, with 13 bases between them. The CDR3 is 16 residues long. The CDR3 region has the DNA TGTGCCAGCAGTGAAGCGCTTATGAGCGGAACAGATACGCAGTATTTT. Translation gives CASSEALMSGTDTQYF.

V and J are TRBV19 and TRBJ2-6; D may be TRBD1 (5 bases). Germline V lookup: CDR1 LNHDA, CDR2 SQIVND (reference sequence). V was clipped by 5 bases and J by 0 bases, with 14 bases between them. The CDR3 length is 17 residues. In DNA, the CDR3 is TGTGCCAGTAGTTTGCAGGGTCTGAGCTCTGGGGCCAACGTCCTGACTTTC. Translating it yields CASSLQGLSSGANVLTF.

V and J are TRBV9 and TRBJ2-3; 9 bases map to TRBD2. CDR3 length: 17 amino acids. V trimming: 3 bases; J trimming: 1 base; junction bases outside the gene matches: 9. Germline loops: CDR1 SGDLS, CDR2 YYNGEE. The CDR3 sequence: CASSASTTSGGTDTQYF. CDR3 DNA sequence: TGTGCCAGCAGCGCATCTACGACTAGCGGAGGCACAGATACGCAGTATTTT.

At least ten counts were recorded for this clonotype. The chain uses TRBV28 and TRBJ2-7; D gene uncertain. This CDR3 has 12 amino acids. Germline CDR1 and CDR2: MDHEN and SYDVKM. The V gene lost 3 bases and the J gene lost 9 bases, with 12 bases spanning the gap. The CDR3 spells CASSFVFSRQYF. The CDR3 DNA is TGTGCCAGCAGTTTCGTTTTTTCAAGGCAGTACTTC.

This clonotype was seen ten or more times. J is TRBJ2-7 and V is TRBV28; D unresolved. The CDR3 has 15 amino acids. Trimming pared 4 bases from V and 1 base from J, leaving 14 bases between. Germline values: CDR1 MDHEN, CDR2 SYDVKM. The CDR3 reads CASSSYRLPSYEQYF. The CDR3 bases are TGTGCCAGCAGTTCATACCGACTGCCTTCCTACGAGCAGTACTTC.

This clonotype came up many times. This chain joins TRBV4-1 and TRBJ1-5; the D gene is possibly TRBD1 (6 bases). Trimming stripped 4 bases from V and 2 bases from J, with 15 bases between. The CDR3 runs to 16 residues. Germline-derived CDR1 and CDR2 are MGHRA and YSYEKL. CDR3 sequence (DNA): TGCGCCAGCAGCCCATTAGAGGAGGGGGGCAATCAGCCCCAGCATTTT. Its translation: CASSPLEEGGNQPQHF.

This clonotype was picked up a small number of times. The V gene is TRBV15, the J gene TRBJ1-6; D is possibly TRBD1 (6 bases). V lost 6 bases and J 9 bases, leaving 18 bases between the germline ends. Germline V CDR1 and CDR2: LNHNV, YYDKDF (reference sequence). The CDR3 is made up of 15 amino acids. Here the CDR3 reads CATSEQGGGGSPLHF. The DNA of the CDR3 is TGTGCCACCAGTGAACAGGGTGGCGGGGGTTCACCCCTCCACTTT.

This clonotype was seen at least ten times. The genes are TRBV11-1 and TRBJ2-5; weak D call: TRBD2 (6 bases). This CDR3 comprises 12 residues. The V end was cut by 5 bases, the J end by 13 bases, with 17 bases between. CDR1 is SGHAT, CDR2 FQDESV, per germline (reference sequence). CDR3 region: CASSHRLRDLYF. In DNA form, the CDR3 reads TGTGCCAGCAGCCACCGGTTGAGGGACTTGTACTTC.